Listed below are T cell receptor beta chains from one sample, sequenced in a study of T cell responses to AZD1222 COVID-19 vaccine. The protocol was immunoSEQ multiplex PCR, while the TCRdb copy is restricted to in-frame clones and leaves out a portion. The repertoire consists of about 150,000 clones, with approximately 91% occurring once and the leading ten covering 1.5%. The sequences come from peripheral blood, collected 28 days after the second AZD1222 dose. All receptors come from an adult who received the AZD1222 COVID-19 vaccine. The CDR3 runs from the conserved cysteine through the conserved F or W. D genes are given only for firm matches. Clone sizes are given selectively: once, few, many, or a class where the clone is expanded.

v_call	d_call	j_call	clone_size	cdr3_nt	cdr3_aa
TRBV3-1/TRBV3-2	-	TRBJ1-2	-	TGTGCCAGCAGCCAAGTGGGTTGGCGGGGCGGCTACACCTTC	CASSQVGWRGGYTF
TRBV4-2	TRBD1	TRBJ2-7	few	TGTGCCAGCAGCCAAGAGACAGGGGGTACCTACGAGCAGTACTTC	CASSQETGGTYEQYF
TRBV19	TRBD2	TRBJ2-5	once	TGTGCCACTAGCGGGAGACTCCAAGAGACCCAGTACTTC	CATSGRLQETQYF
TRBV11-2	-	TRBJ1-3	-	TGTGCCAGCAGGCGAAACAGTTTCTCTGGAAACACCATATATTTT	CASRRNSFSGNTIYF
TRBV18	TRBD2	TRBJ2-7	-	TGTGCCAGCTCACCGCCGGGACTAGCGGGGAACTACGAGCAGTACTTC	CASSPPGLAGNYEQYF
TRBV4-1	-	TRBJ2-2	-	TGCGCCAGCAGCCATCAGAACCCCGTCCTCGGCGGGGAGCTGTTTTTT	CASSHQNPVLGGELFF
TRBV6-5	TRBD1	TRBJ1-6	-	TGTGCCAGCAGTTACGGGGACAGGGGAGACTCACCCCTCCACTTT	CASSYGDRGDSPLHF
TRBV5-1	-	TRBJ1-2	-	TGCGCCAGCAGCCCGTCGGGGGATAGCTACACCTTC	CASSPSGDSYTF
TRBV7-8	-	TRBJ1-1	-	TGTGCCAGCAGCTTAGATGGCGGGGGGAGCACTGAAGCTTTCTTT	CASSLDGGGSTEAFF
TRBV28	-	TRBJ2-6	-	TGTGCCAGCGGGGCTGGGGCCAACGTCCTGACTTTC	CASGAGANVLTF
TRBV7-9	-	TRBJ1-4	-	TGTGCCAGCAGCGCCAAGGGGGTGTCTAATGAAAAACTGTTTTTT	CASSAKGVSNEKLFF
TRBV6-5	-	TRBJ1-1	-	TGTGCCAGCAGTAGGGTCAGGGAAACTGAAGCTTTCTTT	CASSRVRETEAFF
TRBV4-1	TRBD1	TRBJ1-6	-	TGCGCCACCAACCATGGGACAGGTGGATCACCCCTCCACTTT	CATNHGTGGSPLHF
TRBV7-2	-	TRBJ1-3	-	TGTGCCAGCAGGGAACAGGCCGTCTCTGGAAACACCATATATTTT	CASREQAVSGNTIYF
TRBV5-1	TRBD2	TRBJ2-1	once	TGCGCCACCGGACTAGCGGGGGGGCCAGTGACGGGCCGTGAGCAGTTCTTC	CATGLAGGPVTGREQFF
TRBV6-5	TRBD1	TRBJ2-1	-	TGTGCCAGCAGAACGGGGACAGGCGTGGACCAGTTCTTC	CASRTGTGVDQFF
TRBV5-1	TRBD1	TRBJ1-3	few	TGCGCCAGCAGCTTGGGGGGGACAGGATTTCGCTCTGGAAACACCATATATTTT	CASSLGGTGFRSGNTIYF
TRBV25-1	-	TRBJ1-2	-	TGTGCCAGCAGTGAGGTCCGGGGTAGTAACTATGGCTACACCTTC	CASSEVRGSNYGYTF
TRBV25-1	-	TRBJ1-3	-	TGTGCCAGCAGTGGAACAGGGACTGGAAACACCATATATTTT	CASSGTGTGNTIYF
TRBV3-1/TRBV3-2	-	TRBJ1-6	-	TGTGCCAGCAGCCAAGGAGGTCTGAATTCACCCCTCCACTTT	CASSQGGLNSPLHF
TRBV2	-	TRBJ1-2	once	TGTGCCAGCCAGGGGAGGGGGTTTTTCTATGGCTACACCTTC	CASQGRGFFYGYTF
TRBV7-2	-	TRBJ1-2	-	TGTGCCAGCAGCCGGACAAGGGCTAACTATGGCTACACCTTC	CASSRTRANYGYTF
TRBV13	-	TRBJ1-2	-	TGTGCCAGCAGCATGGGGACTCCAGCGGAAAACTATGGCTACACCTTC	CASSMGTPAENYGYTF
TRBV2	-	TRBJ2-1	-	TGTGCCAGCAGTTTTGAGGGGGGCAGGGATGAGCAGTTCTTC	CASSFEGGRDEQFF
TRBV25-1	TRBD1	TRBJ2-3	-	TGTGCCAGCAGCGACCGGGACAGGGCCACAGATACGCAGTATTTT	CASSDRDRATDTQYF
TRBV6-5	TRBD1	TRBJ1-5	-	TGTGCCAGCAGTAGGGACAGGGTTAACAATCAGCCCCAGCATTTT	CASSRDRVNNQPQHF
TRBV28	-	TRBJ2-6	once	TGTGCCAGCATCAAGGACCCACGCCGGGCCAACGTCCTGACTTTC	CASIKDPRRANVLTF
TRBV7-9	-	TRBJ2-1	medium-sized	TGTGCCAGCATGTGGGAGTGGTTGGGAAATGAGCAGTTCTTC	CASMWEWLGNEQFF
TRBV27	-	TRBJ1-6	-	TGTGCCAGCAGTTTGAGGTCCGTGTTCTTAAATTCACCCCTCCACTTT	CASSLRSVFLNSPLHF
TRBV15	TRBD2	TRBJ2-1	-	TGTGCCACCAGCCTCCTGGGGACTAGCGGGGACAATGAGCAGTTCTTC	CATSLLGTSGDNEQFF
TRBV20-1	-	TRBJ1-3	-	TGCAGTGCTAGTCGGGGTTCGGGGGCGACTGGAAACACCATATATTTT	CSASRGSGATGNTIYF
TRBV27	-	TRBJ1-1	-	TGTGCCAGCAGTTCAAGGGGACGATTGAACACTGAAGCTTTCTTT	CASSSRGRLNTEAFF
TRBV19	-	TRBJ2-7	-	TGTGCCAGTAGTATAAGTTGGGGAACCTACGAGCAGTACTTC	CASSISWGTYEQYF
TRBV6-5	-	TRBJ1-2	-	TGTGCCAGCAGTTACTCGAACAACTATGGCTACACCTTC	CASSYSNNYGYTF
TRBV28	-	TRBJ2-7	-	TGTGCCAGCAGTTTCGGGCAGGGGGGATACGAGCAGTACTTC	CASSFGQGGYEQYF
TRBV27	TRBD1	TRBJ2-7	few	TGTGCCAGCGGGACAGGGTCGGGCCTCGAGCAGTACTTC	CASGTGSGLEQYF
TRBV10-3	-	TRBJ1-4	-	TGTGCCATCAGTGAGGTGAACCGGGCTAATGAAAAACTGTTTTTT	CAISEVNRANEKLFF
TRBV5-1	-	TRBJ1-1	-	TGCGCCAGCAGCTTGGACAGAATCATGAACACTGAAGCTTTCTTT	CASSLDRIMNTEAFF
TRBV5-1	-	TRBJ1-3	-	TGCGCCAGCAGCTCCACCGGGACCGCGAGCTCTGGAAACACCATATATTTT	CASSSTGTASSGNTIYF
TRBV7-6	-	TRBJ1-5	-	TGTGCCAGCAGCTCTGGACAGCCCAATCAGCCCCAGCATTTT	CASSSGQPNQPQHF
TRBV18	-	TRBJ2-5	-	TGTGCCAGCTCACCTCAAAAAGGAAAAGAGACCCAGTACTTC	CASSPQKGKETQYF
TRBV13	TRBD1	TRBJ2-7	few	TGTGCCAGCAGCCCCCACCCCTGGGACAGTCCCTCCTACGAGCAGTACTTC	CASSPHPWDSPSYEQYF
TRBV6-5	TRBD1	TRBJ1-6	-	TGTGCCAGCAGTTACTCCGGGACAGGGGGTTCACCCCTCCACTTT	CASSYSGTGGSPLHF
TRBV21-1	-	TRBJ2-2	-	TGTGCCAGCAGCAAGGCTCTAGACAGGGGGTCGGGCACCGGGGAGCTGTTTTTT	CASSKALDRGSGTGELFF
TRBV7-9	-	TRBJ2-2	-	TGTGCCAGCAGCCCGCACGAATCACCGACCGGGGAGCTGTTTTTT	CASSPHESPTGELFF
TRBV2	TRBD1	TRBJ1-2	-	TGTGCCAGCAGCGTAGTAGGGACAGGTGGAAATGGCTACACCTTC	CASSVVGTGGNGYTF
TRBV25-1	-	TRBJ1-5	-	TGTGCCAGCAGTGAAGGGGGTCGGGGTTCTTGGCAGCCCCAGCATTTT	CASSEGGRGSWQPQHF
TRBV6-5	-	TRBJ2-1	-	TGTGCCAGCAGGGTGGGAACCTACAATGAGCAGTTCTTC	CASRVGTYNEQFF
TRBV7-9	TRBD1	TRBJ1-2	-	TGTGCCAGCAGCCCCAGGGGGCAGATCTATGGCTACACCTTC	CASSPRGQIYGYTF
TRBV14	-	TRBJ2-1	-	TGTGCCAGCAGCCAAGGGGGATGGTACCACAATGAGCAGTTCTTC	CASSQGGWYHNEQFF
TRBV30	TRBD1	TRBJ1-2	-	TGTGCCTGGTTCAGGGGGCGGTATGGCTACACCTTC	CAWFRGRYGYTF
TRBV7-9	-	TRBJ1-3	-	TGTGCCAGCAGCTTGGCAGGTAGTGCTGGAAACACCATATATTTT	CASSLAGSAGNTIYF
TRBV9	-	TRBJ2-1	-	TGTGCCAGCACCGGGACATCCTACAATGAGCAGTTCTTC	CASTGTSYNEQFF
TRBV27	-	TRBJ1-5	-	TGTGCCAGCAGTGCCGGTAGAACTTTGGAGACACAGCATTTT	CASSAGRTLETQHF
TRBV5-1	TRBD1	TRBJ1-4	-	TGCGCCAGCAGCTTGGACAGGGGGGGTGAAAAACTGTTTTTT	CASSLDRGGEKLFF
TRBV19	-	TRBJ1-4	once	TGTGCCAGTAGTCCTCAAGTAACAACTAATGAAAAACTGTTTTTT	CASSPQVTTNEKLFF
TRBV19	-	TRBJ1-2	-	TGTGCCAGTAGTATCGCTACAGGAAATGGCTACACCTTC	CASSIATGNGYTF